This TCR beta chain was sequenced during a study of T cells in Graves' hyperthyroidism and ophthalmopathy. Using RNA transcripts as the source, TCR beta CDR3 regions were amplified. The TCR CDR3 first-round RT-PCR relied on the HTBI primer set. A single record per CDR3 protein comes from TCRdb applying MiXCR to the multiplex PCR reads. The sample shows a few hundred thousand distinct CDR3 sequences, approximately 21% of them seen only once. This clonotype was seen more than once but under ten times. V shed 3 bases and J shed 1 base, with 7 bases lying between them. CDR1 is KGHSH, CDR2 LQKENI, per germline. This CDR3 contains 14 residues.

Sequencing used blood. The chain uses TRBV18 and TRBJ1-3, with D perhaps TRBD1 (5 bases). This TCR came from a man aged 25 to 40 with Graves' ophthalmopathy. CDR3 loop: CASSPRDSGNTIYF. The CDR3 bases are TGTGCCAGCTCACCCAGGGATTCTGGAAACACCATATATTTT. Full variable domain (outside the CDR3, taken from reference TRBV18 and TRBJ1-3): NAGVMQNPRHLVRRRGQEARLRCSPMKGHSHVYWYRQLPEEGLKFMVYLQKENIIDESGMPKERFSAEFPKEGPSILRIQQVVRGDSAAYFCASSPRDSGNTIYFGEGSWLTVV.